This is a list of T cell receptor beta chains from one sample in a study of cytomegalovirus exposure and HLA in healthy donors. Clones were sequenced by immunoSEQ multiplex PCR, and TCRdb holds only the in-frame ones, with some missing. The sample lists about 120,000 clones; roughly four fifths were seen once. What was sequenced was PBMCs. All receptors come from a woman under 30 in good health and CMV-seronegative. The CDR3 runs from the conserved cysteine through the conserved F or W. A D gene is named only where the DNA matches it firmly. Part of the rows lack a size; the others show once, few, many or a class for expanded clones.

CASSFQGSNQPQHF,TGTGCCAGCAGTTTTCAGGGGAGCAATCAGCCCCAGCATTTT,TRBV27,NA,few,TRBJ1-5
CASTFGGGAITEQFF,TGTGCCAGCACCTTTGGGGGGGGCGCGATCACTGAGCAGTTCTTC,TRBV28,NA,NA,TRBJ2-1
CASSIRTGGNEKLFF,TGTGCCAGCAGCATCCGGACAGGGGGTAATGAAAAACTGTTTTTT,TRBV9,TRBD1,once,TRBJ1-4
CASSDLLMALGTDTQYF,TGTGCCAGCAGTGACCTCTTGATGGCCCTGGGCACAGATACGCAGTATTTT,TRBV6-4,NA,few,TRBJ2-3
CAWSVGGNQPQHF,TGTGCCTGGAGTGTGGGAGGCAATCAGCCCCAGCATTTT,TRBV30,NA,NA,TRBJ1-5
CASSPGTEPGTEAFF,TGTGCCAGCAGCCCCGGGACAGAACCGGGGACTGAAGCTTTCTTT,TRBV6-4,TRBD1,NA,TRBJ1-1
CASSTPESGGAKNIQYF,TGTGCCAGCAGCACCCCGGAGAGCGGAGGGGCCAAAAACATTCAGTACTTC,TRBV5-4,NA,once,TRBJ2-4
CASRQGGVRANYGYTF,TGTGCCAGCAGACAGGGGGGGGTTAGGGCTAACTATGGCTACACCTTC,TRBV27,TRBD1,NA,TRBJ1-2
CAGSFREGGSGNTIYF,TGTGCCGGCAGCTTCAGGGAGGGCGGTTCTGGAAACACCATATATTTT,TRBV7-8,NA,NA,TRBJ1-3
CASSIGLYSYTF,TGTGCCAGTAGTATAGGTCTCTATAGCTACACCTTC,TRBV19,NA,NA,TRBJ1-2
CASTVGQSGTEAFF,TGCGCCAGCACCGTCGGACAGAGTGGCACTGAAGCTTTCTTT,TRBV5-1,NA,NA,TRBJ1-1
CAWSAPEWTSGGRRELFF,TGTGCCTGGAGTGCCCCCGAGTGGACTAGCGGGGGGCGGCGGGAGCTGTTTTTT,TRBV30,TRBD2,NA,TRBJ2-2
CASSQQTPGPYGYTF,TGCGCCAGCAGCCAGCAGACACCCGGCCCTTATGGCTACACCTTC,TRBV4-1,NA,NA,TRBJ1-2
CASSPDRAHQNTIYF,TGTGCCAGCAGCCCCGACAGGGCCCATCAAAACACCATATATTTT,TRBV6-5,TRBD1,NA,TRBJ1-3
CASSQDLADITDTQYF,TGCGCCAGCAGCCAAGATCTAGCGGATATCACAGATACGCAGTATTTT,TRBV4-3,TRBD2,few,TRBJ2-3
CASSLSGLGTDTQYF,TGTGCCAGCAGCTTATCAGGCCTTGGGACAGATACGCAGTATTTT,TRBV7-3,NA,NA,TRBJ2-3
CASSIVSPTATYGYTF,TGTGCCAGTAGTATAGTTTCCCCGACAGCAACCTATGGCTACACCTTC,TRBV19,NA,NA,TRBJ1-2
CASSGVVAGGYEQYF,TGTGCCAGCTCTGGGGTAGTAGCGGGAGGATACGAGCAGTACTTC,TRBV2,TRBD2,once,TRBJ2-7
CAIQRGGNEQFF,TGTGCCATCCAACGGGGAGGGAATGAGCAGTTCTTC,TRBV2,TRBD2,NA,TRBJ2-1
CATSRDRTSGYNPPDTQYF,TGTGCCACCAGCAGAGATCGGACTAGCGGGTACAATCCACCAGATACGCAGTATTTT,TRBV15,TRBD2,NA,TRBJ2-3
CSVEDNQGHYEQYF,TGCAGCGTTGAAGATAACCAGGGCCACTACGAGCAGTACTTC,TRBV29-1,NA,NA,TRBJ2-7
CASSSGQTQAFF,TGTGCCAGCAGTTCCGGACAGACACAAGCTTTCTTT,TRBV6-5,NA,NA,TRBJ1-1
CAWSSTARRIYNEQFF,TGTGCCTGGAGTTCGACCGCTAGGAGGATATACAATGAGCAGTTCTTC,TRBV30,NA,NA,TRBJ2-1
CASSLGLSTSDTQYF,TGTGCCAGCAGCTTAGGGCTGTCAACATCAGATACGCAGTATTTT,TRBV7-8,NA,once,TRBJ2-3
CASSYRLTGKNIQYF,TGTGCCAGCAGTTACCGACTCACCGGGAAAAACATTCAGTACTTC,TRBV6-5,NA,NA,TRBJ2-4
CASSRGGDTEAFF,TGTGCCAGCAGCAGGGGAGGGGATACTGAAGCTTTCTTT,TRBV5-8,NA,NA,TRBJ1-1
CASSLGLGSAGRTGELFF,TGTGCCAGCAGCTTAGGGTTAGGTTCCGCGGGCCGGACCGGGGAGCTGTTTTTT,TRBV7-2,NA,NA,TRBJ2-2
CASSSRGETQYF,TGTGCCAGCAGCTCGAGGGGGGAGACCCAGTACTTC,TRBV11-1,NA,NA,TRBJ2-5
CASSQRAGQGAYEQYF,TGCGCCAGCAGCCAGAGAGCGGGACAGGGGGCCTACGAGCAGTACTTC,TRBV4-3,TRBD1,NA,TRBJ2-7
CATGAESSYNSPLHF,TGTGCCACCGGGGCAGAAAGCTCCTATAATTCACCCCTCCACTTT,TRBV15,NA,NA,TRBJ1-6
CASSQGRGLMNTEAFF,TGCGCCAGCAGCCAAGGACGCGGCCTGATGAACACTGAAGCTTTCTTT,TRBV4-3,NA,NA,TRBJ1-1
CASSQGGGPGGRVYEQYF,TGCGCCAGCAGCCAAGGGGGGGGACCTGGCGGGAGGGTCTACGAGCAGTACTTC,TRBV4-1,TRBD2,NA,TRBJ2-7
CASSGQRAGNTEAFF,TGTGCCAGCTCGGGCCAGAGGGCAGGAAACACTGAAGCTTTCTTT,TRBV27,NA,NA,TRBJ1-1
CASSFEGVTEAFF,TGTGCCAGCAGCTTCGAGGGGGTCACTGAAGCTTTCTTT,TRBV7-2,NA,NA,TRBJ1-1
CASSLYGRGTISEEKLFF,TGTGCTAGCAGCTTATACGGAAGAGGGACTATTTCGGAGGAAAAACTGTTTTTT,TRBV7-7,NA,once,TRBJ1-4
CASSQAGTGVYGYTF,TGTGCCAGCAGCCAGGCCGGGACAGGGGTATATGGCTACACCTTC,TRBV4-2,TRBD1,NA,TRBJ1-2
CASSSGQKSYNEQFF,TGTGCCAGTAGTTCGGGACAGAAGTCCTACAATGAGCAGTTCTTC,TRBV19,TRBD1,NA,TRBJ2-1
CASMARAANTGELFF,TGCGCCAGCATGGCCAGGGCCGCGAACACCGGGGAGCTGTTTTTT,TRBV5-1,NA,once,TRBJ2-2
CASSLVSDTQYF,TGTGCCAGCAGCTTAGTAAGCGATACGCAGTATTTT,TRBV7-2,NA,NA,TRBJ2-3
CASSFRGMRNQPQHF,TGTGCCAGCAGCTTCAGGGGGATGAGGAATCAGCCCCAGCATTTT,TRBV5-8,TRBD1,NA,TRBJ1-5
CATSIQGQGSYGYTF,TGTGCCACCAGCATCCAAGGACAAGGTAGCTATGGCTACACCTTC,TRBV15,NA,NA,TRBJ1-2
CASSSWTGEETQYF,TGTGCCAGTAGTTCCTGGACAGGGGAGGAGACCCAGTACTTC,TRBV19,TRBD1,NA,TRBJ2-5
CASTSDTGELFF,TGTGCCAGCACCTCGGACACCGGGGAGCTGTTTTTT,TRBV6-1,NA,NA,TRBJ2-2
CASSSRGHLISDTQYF,TGTGCCAGCAGCTCCCGAGGGCACCTGATATCAGATACGCAGTATTTT,TRBV11-2,NA,NA,TRBJ2-3
CASSPRGGSSYNEQFF,TGTGCCAGCTCACCACGTGGGGGGAGCTCCTACAATGAGCAGTTCTTC,TRBV18,NA,once,TRBJ2-1
CASSLAGWNNEQFF,TGCGCCAGCAGCTTAGCGGGATGGAACAATGAGCAGTTCTTC,TRBV5-1,TRBD2,NA,TRBJ2-1
CASSPDSSSGNTIYF,TGTGCCAGCAGCCCGGACAGCAGCTCTGGAAACACCATATATTTT,TRBV7-8,NA,NA,TRBJ1-3
CASSGTSGSFHEQFF,TGTGCCAGCAGCGGAACTAGCGGGAGTTTTCATGAGCAGTTCTTC,TRBV6-1,TRBD2,NA,TRBJ2-1
CASSEEQGARSPLHF,TGTGCCAGCAGCGAGGAACAGGGGGCACGTTCACCCCTCCACTTT,TRBV2,TRBD1,NA,TRBJ1-6
CASSPDRGTYEQYF,TGTGCCAGCAGCCCGGACAGGGGAACCTACGAGCAGTACTTC,TRBV6-5,TRBD1,NA,TRBJ2-7
CASSLGSYLYEQYF,TGTGCCAGCAGCTTGGGTTCCTACCTCTACGAGCAGTACTTC,TRBV5-6,NA,NA,TRBJ2-7
CASSLERGARMREQYF,TGCGCCAGCAGCTTGGAGCGGGGGGCGCGGATGAGAGAGCAGTACTTC,TRBV5-1,TRBD2,few,TRBJ2-7
CASSSTGLYGYTF,TGTGCCAGCAGTTCGACAGGTTTATATGGCTACACCTTC,TRBV7-9,NA,NA,TRBJ1-2